The 31 T cell receptor beta chains below all came from one sample that was sequenced in a study of persistence of HIV-infected CD4 T cells. No antigen has been identified for these receptors. Sequencing used immunoSEQ version 4 in survey mode. TCRdb's table, derived via immunoSEQ multiplex PCR, lists solely in-frame clones and lacks some. The sample lists 45,000 or so clones; approximately 90% were seen once. This nonspecific control used anti-CD3/anti-CD28 bead stimulation of CD4+ T cells. CD4+ T cells upregulating both CD40 ligand and CD69 were sorted as responding cells. Sequencing used CD4+ T cells sorted from PBMCs after 18-hour stimulation, obtained from a patient who received antiretroviral therapy. These TCRs come from an adult woman with HIV who was CMV-seropositive.

In DNA, the CDR3 is TGTGCCAGCAGCTTACGAATCCCCGCCGCGGGGTCAGAGACCCAGTACTTC. Translated, it gives CASSLRIPAAGSETQYF. V is TRBV7-6 and J is TRBJ2-5; D is possibly TRBD2 (6 bases). Germline CDR1 is SGHVS and CDR2 is FNYEAQ. The ends were cut back, 2 bases at V and 4 bases at J, with 20 bases in the middle. This CDR3 spans 17 amino acids.

The chain uses TRBV30 and TRBJ2-7, with D perhaps matching TRBD1 or TRBD2 (5 bases each). The V end lost 4 bases, the J end lost 1 base, and 14 bases lay between the germline ends. The CDR3 loop spans 14 amino acids. Per the germline V gene, CDR1 is GTSNPN and CDR2 is SVGIG (reference sequence). The chain's CDR3 is CAWTRDRWSYEQYF. In nucleotides, the CDR3 is TGTGCCTGGACCAGGGACCGCTGGTCCTACGAGCAGTACTTC. The complete variable domain, with remaining parts taken from reference TRBV30 and TRBJ2-7, reads SQTIHQWPATLVQPVGSPLSLECTVEGTSNPNLYWYRQAAGRGLQLLFYSVGIGQISSEVPQNLSASRPQDRQFILSSKKLLLSDSGFYLCAWTRDRWSYEQYFGPGTRLTVT.

This sequence joins TRBV4-3 and TRBJ2-7, with D perhaps matching TRBD1 (6 bases). CDR1 is LGHNA, CDR2 YSLEER, per germline. The germline V and J ends were trimmed by 4 bases and 3 bases, with 10 bases remaining between them. The CDR3 contains 13 residues. The DNA for the CDR3 is TGCGCCAGCAGCCCGACAGGATACTACGAGCAGTACTTC. Amino acids: CASSPTGYYEQYF.

J is TRBJ2-1 and V is TRBV9; 8 bases fit TRBD1. V shed 1 base and J 4 bases; nucleotides not matched to a gene: 4. The CDR3 consists of 15 residues. Germline V lookup: CDR1 SGDLS, CDR2 YYNGEE. CDR3 sequence reads: CASSVQGAEYNEQFF. CDR3 nucleotides: TGTGCCAGCAGCGTACAGGGGGCGGAATACAATGAGCAGTTCTTC.

The chain uses TRBV27 and TRBJ1-1; 8 bases line up with TRBD1. The CDR3 loop spans 13 amino acids. Per germline, CDR1 MNHEY and CDR2 SMNVEV (reference sequence). The junction had 4 bases not matched to a gene; V was cut back by 6 bases and J by 4 bases. DNA of the CDR3: TGTGCCAGCAGAATACAGGGGGGCACTGAAGCTTTCTTT. Translation gives CASRIQGGTEAFF.

J is TRBJ1-1 and V is TRBV19; 9 bases fit TRBD1. The junction had 5 bases not matched to a gene; V was cut back by 3 bases and J by 6 bases. The CDR3 has 14 amino acids. Germline V gene data show CDR1 as LNHDA and CDR2 as SQIVND (reference sequence). The DNA for the CDR3 is TGTGCCAGTAGTATCCGGGACAGGGTGGCTGAAGCTTTCTTT. Amino acids: CASSIRDRVAEAFF.

Here the CDR3 reads CASSQGGRGEKLFF. Here the CDR3 DNA reads TGTGCCAGCAGCCAAGGGGGGCGCGGAGAAAAACTGTTTTTT. J is TRBJ1-4 and V is TRBV3-1 (or the pseudogene TRBV3-2); D possibly corresponds to TRBD1 (6 bases). Per the germline V gene, CDR1 is LGHDT and CDR2 is YNNKEL (reference sequence). Trimming cost V 1 base and J 8 bases, with 11 bases left between them. This CDR3 has 14 residues.

The chain couples TRBV6-5 to TRBJ2-2; 7 bases agree with TRBD1. Germline-derived CDR1 and CDR2 are MNHEY and SVGAGI. The CDR3 sequence is 15 residues long. The junction had 7 bases not matched to a gene; V was cut back by 6 bases and J by 3 bases. CDR3 sequence: CASSPRQGYTGELFF. In nucleotides, the CDR3 is TGTGCCAGCAGCCCCCGACAGGGCTACACCGGGGAGCTGTTTTTT.

CDR3 sequence reads: CASSLEGDRVNQPQHF. CDR3 sequence (DNA): TGTGCCAGCAGCTTAGAGGGGGACCGCGTTAACCAGCCCCAGCATTTT. The chain combines TRBV7-8 with TRBJ1-5, with D perhaps matching TRBD1 (6 bases). This CDR3 is 16 amino acids long. Trimming removed 1 base at V and 7 bases at J, with 17 bases between. The germline gives CDR1 SGHVS, CDR2 FQNEAQ.

The rearrangement uses TRBV15 and TRBJ2-1, with 12 bases that match TRBD2. Germline lookup yields CDR1 LNHNV and CDR2 YYDKDF (reference sequence). V lost 1 base, J lost 12 bases, and 7 bases stayed unmatched. CDR3 length equals 15 residues. The CDR3 region has the DNA TGTGCCACCAGCAGAGTGAGGACTAGCGGGACCCTGCAGTTCTTC. Translation gives CATSRVRTSGTLQFF. Using reference TRBV15 and TRBJ2-1 for the parts outside the CDR3, the full variable domain is DAMVIQNPRYQVTQFGKPVTLSCSQTLNHNVMYWYQQKSSQAPKLLFHYYDKDFNNEADTPDNFQSRRPNTSFCFLDIRSPGLGDTAMYLCATSRVRTSGTLQFFGPGTRLTVL.

This chain uses TRBV19 with TRBJ1-5, with D possibly being TRBD1 (6 bases). Trimming stripped 4 bases from V and 1 base from J, with 11 bases between. Germline CDR1 is LNHDA and CDR2 is SQIVND (reference sequence). There are 15 residues in the CDR3. The CDR3 region has the DNA TGTGCCAGTAGTACCTCGACAGGAAGCAATCAGCCCCAGCATTTT. Translation: CASSTSTGSNQPQHF.

The J gene is TRBJ1-1, the V gene TRBV7-6; D may be TRBD1 (6 bases). In germline, CDR1 is SGHVS, CDR2 FNYEAQ. The germline V and J ends were trimmed by 1 base and 1 base, with 10 bases remaining between them. The CDR3 is 15 amino acids. CDR3 protein: CASSLETRGNTEAFF. The CDR3 nucleotides read TGTGCCAGCAGCTTAGAGACCAGGGGGAACACTGAAGCTTTCTTT.

The chain recombines TRBV5-1 with TRBJ1-1; TRBD1 matches 7 bases. The germline V gene encodes CDR1 SGHRS and CDR2 YFSETQ. CDR3 length: 15 residues. The V segment lost 0 bases and the J segment 4 bases; nucleotides outside the gene matches: 6. The CDR3 protein is CASSLGSGGITEAFF. CDR3 DNA sequence: TGCGCCAGCAGCTTGGGTTCAGGGGGGATCACTGAAGCTTTCTTT. The entire variable domain, with the rest obtained from reference TRBV5-1 and TRBJ1-1, is as follows: KAGVTQTPRYLIKTRGQQVTLSCSPISGHRSVSWYQQTPGQGLQFLFEYFSETQRNKGNFPGRFSGRQFSNSRSEMNVSTLELGDSALYLCASSLGSGGITEAFFGQGTRLTVV.

The rearrangement joins TRBV2 to TRBJ2-7, with D hard to call. This CDR3 contains 11 residues. Trimming stripped 3 bases from V and 7 bases from J, with 7 bases between. CDR1 is SNHLY, CDR2 FYNNEI, per germline. The CDR3 DNA follows: TGTGCCAGCAGTGATCCCCAGGAGCAGTACTTC. Protein: CASSDPQEQYF.

The genes are TRBV6-1 and TRBJ1-5; 7 nucleotides line up with TRBD1. The length of the CDR3 is 16 residues. The J segment lost 0 bases and the V segment lost 4 bases, leaving 6 bases of the junction unmatched. Per the germline V gene, CDR1 is MNHNS and CDR2 is SASEGT. The chain's CDR3 is CASSGRQGNSNQPQHF. The DNA of the CDR3 is TGTGCCAGCAGTGGGAGACAGGGAAATAGCAATCAGCCCCAGCATTTT.

V usage is TRBV6-5 and J usage is TRBJ1-1, with 7 bases that match TRBD1. Per the germline V gene, CDR1 is MNHEY and CDR2 is SVGAGI. J lost 0 bases, V lost 8 bases, and 9 bases had no gene match. CDR3 length equals 15 residues. The CDR3 sequence is CASLMTRGLNTEAFF. CDR3 in DNA: TGTGCCAGCCTCATGACCAGGGGGTTGAACACTGAAGCTTTCTTT.

J is TRBJ1-2 and V is TRBV24-1, with D possibly matching TRBD1 (6 bases). The CDR3 is 11 residues long. Trimming stripped 4 bases from V and 8 bases from J, with 7 bases between. Per germline, CDR1 KGHDR and CDR2 SFDVKD. CDR3 residues: CATSDRGGYTF. DNA of the CDR3: TGTGCCACCAGTGACAGGGGAGGCTACACCTTC.

The sample holds a few counts of this clone. CDR3 in DNA: TGTGCCAGCTCACCCGACAGGAGAAGCTCCTACGAGCAGTACTTC. Translation gives CASSPDRRSSYEQYF. This sequence joins TRBV18 and TRBJ2-7, with D maybe TRBD1 (6 bases). The CDR3 loop spans 15 amino acids. V was trimmed by 3 bases and J by 0 bases, leaving 12 bases between them. Germline V gives CDR1 KGHSH, CDR2 LQKENI.

V and J are TRBV9 and TRBJ1-2; 8 bases align to TRBD1. There are 17 residues in the CDR3. Germline CDR1 SGDLS, CDR2 YYNGEE. V lost 4 bases and J lost 6; bases outside the gene matches: 17. For the CDR3, the DNA is TGTGCCAGCAGCCCCCGGTACGACAGGGGAGGGGTGAATGGCTACACCTTC. Protein product: CASSPRYDRGGVNGYTF.

This clone has just a few counts. The CDR3 spells CASSLALGTGYSNQPQHF. CDR3 in DNA: TGTGCCAGCAGCTTAGCGCTAGGGACAGGCTATAGCAATCAGCCCCAGCATTTT. V usage is TRBV7-9 and J usage is TRBJ1-5; TRBD1 matches 8 bases. CDR3 length equals 18 residues. With 0 bases clipped from V and 0 bases from J, the junction kept 7 bases outside the gene matches. Looked up from germline, CDR1 is SEHNR and CDR2 is FQNEAQ (reference sequence). Full variable domain (remainder filled in from reference TRBV7-9 and TRBJ1-5): DTGVSQNPRHKITKRGQNVTFRCDPISEHNRLYWYRQTLGQGPEFLTYFQNEAQLEKSRLLSDRFSAERPKGSFSTLEIQRTEQGDSAMYLCASSLALGTGYSNQPQHFGDGTRLSIL.

The chain uses TRBV5-4 and TRBJ2-2, with 11 nucleotides matching TRBD1. The CDR3 is 17 residues long. The germline CDR1 and CDR2 sequences are SGHNT and YYREEE (reference sequence). V was pared by 4 bases and J by 4 bases, with 9 bases of the junction left unmatched. This chain's CDR3 is CASSPRFGTGGTGELFF. The CDR3 bases are TGTGCCAGCAGCCCACGGTTTGGGACAGGGGGCACCGGGGAGCTGTTTTTT.

The chain carries TRBV2 and TRBJ2-4; D uncertain. Deletions cut 1 base from V and 0 bases from J, with 7 bases between. Germline V gene data show CDR1 as SNHLY and CDR2 as FYNNEI. The length of the CDR3 is 15 residues. In nucleotides, the CDR3 is TGTGCCAGCAGTGAAGAGTATAAAGCCAAAAACATTCAGTACTTC. Residues: CASSEEYKAKNIQYF.

V usage is TRBV5-4 and J usage is TRBJ1-1; D remains ambiguous. This CDR3 comprises 13 residues. The V end lost 0 bases, the J end lost 5 bases, and 8 bases lay between the germline ends. Per germline, CDR1 SGHNT and CDR2 YYREEE (reference sequence). The CDR3 region is CASSLEVATEAFF. CDR3 bases: TGTGCCAGCAGCTTGGAAGTGGCTACTGAAGCTTTCTTT.

The chain carries TRBV10-3 and TRBJ1-5; D unclear. Trimming cost V 3 bases and J 2 bases, with 5 bases left between them. This CDR3 has 13 residues. Germline values: CDR1 ENHRY, CDR2 SYGVKD. CDR3 sequence: CAISDSRNQPQHF. The DNA for the CDR3 is TGTGCCATCAGTGACAGCCGCAATCAGCCCCAGCATTTT.

The chain couples TRBV5-1 to TRBJ1-1; TRBD1 might be the D (6 bases). The V end lost 0 bases, the J end lost 1 base, and 13 bases lay between the germline ends. This CDR3 comprises 16 residues. The germline gives CDR1 SGHRS, CDR2 YFSETQ. CDR3 in amino acids: CASSLVGGLSNTEAFF. CDR3 sequence (DNA): TGCGCCAGCAGCTTGGTGGGGGGCCTCTCGAACACTGAAGCTTTCTTT. Variable domain in full (rest from reference TRBV5-1 and TRBJ1-1): KAGVTQTPRYLIKTRGQQVTLSCSPISGHRSVSWYQQTPGQGLQFLFEYFSETQRNKGNFPGRFSGRQFSNSRSEMNVSTLELGDSALYLCASSLVGGLSNTEAFFGQGTRLTVV.

V is TRBV25-1 and J is TRBJ2-7, with D tentatively TRBD1 (6 bases). Trimming took off 4 bases at V and 3 bases at J, with 13 bases between the two ends. This CDR3 spans 14 amino acids. Germline CDR1 reads MGHDK; CDR2 reads SYGVNS. CDR3 sequence: CASSAQGLGYEQYF. The CDR3 bases are TGTGCCAGCAGTGCACAGGGTCTGGGCTACGAGCAGTACTTC.

This sequence joins TRBV5-1 and TRBJ2-6; TRBD1 matches at 8 bases. Germline CDR1 SGHRS, CDR2 YFSETQ. Germline trimming cut 4 bases from V and 2 bases from J; bases unmatched to any gene: 2. The CDR3 loop spans 15 amino acids. The CDR3 DNA follows: TGCGCCAGCAGCCCAGGGGGCACTGGGGCCAACGTCCTGACTTTC. Translated: CASSPGGTGANVLTF.

The chain couples TRBV6-5 to TRBJ2-5; 9 nucleotides line up with TRBD2. The CDR3 sequence is 16 residues long. The V segment lost 4 bases and the J segment 5 bases; nucleotides outside the gene matches: 11. Germline loops: CDR1 MNHEY, CDR2 SVGAGI. CDR3 nucleotide sequence: TGTGCCAGCAGTTCCCCCATTAGCGGGAGCGGGGAGACCCAGTACTTC. Protein: CASSSPISGSGETQYF.

This chain links TRBV11-3 with TRBJ2-2; TRBD1 agrees at 7 bases. The CDR3 length is 16 residues. Germline V gives CDR1 SGHNT, CDR2 YENEEA. J lost 0 bases, V lost 7 bases, and 8 bases had no gene match. CDR3 residues: CASTQTGNANTGELFF. As DNA, the CDR3 is TGTGCCAGCACCCAGACAGGGAACGCGAACACCGGGGAGCTGTTTTTT. Based on the CDR3 plus reference TRBV11-3 and TRBJ2-2, the full variable domain is EAGVVQSPRYKIIEKKQPVAFWCNPISGHNTLYWYLQNLGQGPELLIRYENEEAVDDSQLPKDRFSAERLKGVDSTLKIQPAELGDSAVYLCASTQTGNANTGELFFGEGSRLTVL.

Concerning this clone: Other nucleotide sequences in the sample specify the same CDR3. The chain carries TRBV5-1 and TRBJ2-4; D may be TRBD1 or TRBD2 (5 bases each). Germline V CDR1 and CDR2: SGHRS, YFSETQ. The V end was cut by 7 bases, the J end by 5 bases, with 16 bases between. CDR3 length: 14 amino acids. The CDR3 DNA reads as TGCGCCAGCCAAAACCCGGGGCAGGAAAACATTCAGTACTTC. Amino acid sequence: CASQNPGQENIQYF.

The chain is built from TRBV7-2 and TRBJ1-1; D might be TRBD1 (5 bases). V was clipped by 4 bases and J by 1 base, with 10 bases between them. From germline, CDR1 is SGHTA and CDR2 FQGNSA. CDR3 length equals 14 residues. CDR3 nucleotide sequence: TGTGCCAGCAGCTGGGGACGTCGGAACACTGAAGCTTTCTTT. This codes for CASSWGRRNTEAFF.